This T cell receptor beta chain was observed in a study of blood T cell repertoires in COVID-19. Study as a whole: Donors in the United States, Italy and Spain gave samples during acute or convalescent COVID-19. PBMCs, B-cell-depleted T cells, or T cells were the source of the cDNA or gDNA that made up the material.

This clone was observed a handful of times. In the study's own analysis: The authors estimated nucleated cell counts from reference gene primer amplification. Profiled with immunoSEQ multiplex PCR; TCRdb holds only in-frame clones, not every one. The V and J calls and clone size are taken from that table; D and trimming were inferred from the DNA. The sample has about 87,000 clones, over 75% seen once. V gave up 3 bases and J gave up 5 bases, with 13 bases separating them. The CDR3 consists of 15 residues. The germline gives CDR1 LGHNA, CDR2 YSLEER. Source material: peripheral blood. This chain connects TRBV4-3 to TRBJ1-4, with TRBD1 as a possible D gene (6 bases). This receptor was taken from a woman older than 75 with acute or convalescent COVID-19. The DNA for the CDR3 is TGCGCCAGCAGCCAGGGGGGGCGGCAGAATGAAAAACTGTTTTTT. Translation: CASSQGGRQNEKLFF.